Given below is one TCR beta chain in context. Its antigen remains unknown. Sequenced by immunoSEQ multiplex PCR; TCRdb stores in-frame clones only, minus some. The profile shows approximately 59,000 clones, approximately 90% of them singletons. This entry comes from a study of PD-1 blockade in classical Hodgkin lymphoma. In every patient, relapse followed autologous stem cell transplantation, while exposure to brentuximab vedotin differed. The study's findings and limits: By C4D1, CD4+ diversity increased significantly, especially in complete responders.

This sequence was found in a human donor with classical Hodgkin lymphoma. Sequencing was performed on peripheral blood mononuclear cells (PBMCs), taken before the second cycle of nivolumab.

The CDR3: CATSSQRPQPQHF. CDR3 nucleotide sequence: TGTGCCACCAGCAGTCAACGCCCCCAGCCCCAGCATTTT. The rearrangement uses TRBV15 and TRBJ1-5; D unresolved. This CDR3 has 13 amino acids. V lost 3 bases, J lost 7 bases, and 10 bases lay in between. From germline, CDR1 is LNHNV and CDR2 YYDKDF (reference sequence).